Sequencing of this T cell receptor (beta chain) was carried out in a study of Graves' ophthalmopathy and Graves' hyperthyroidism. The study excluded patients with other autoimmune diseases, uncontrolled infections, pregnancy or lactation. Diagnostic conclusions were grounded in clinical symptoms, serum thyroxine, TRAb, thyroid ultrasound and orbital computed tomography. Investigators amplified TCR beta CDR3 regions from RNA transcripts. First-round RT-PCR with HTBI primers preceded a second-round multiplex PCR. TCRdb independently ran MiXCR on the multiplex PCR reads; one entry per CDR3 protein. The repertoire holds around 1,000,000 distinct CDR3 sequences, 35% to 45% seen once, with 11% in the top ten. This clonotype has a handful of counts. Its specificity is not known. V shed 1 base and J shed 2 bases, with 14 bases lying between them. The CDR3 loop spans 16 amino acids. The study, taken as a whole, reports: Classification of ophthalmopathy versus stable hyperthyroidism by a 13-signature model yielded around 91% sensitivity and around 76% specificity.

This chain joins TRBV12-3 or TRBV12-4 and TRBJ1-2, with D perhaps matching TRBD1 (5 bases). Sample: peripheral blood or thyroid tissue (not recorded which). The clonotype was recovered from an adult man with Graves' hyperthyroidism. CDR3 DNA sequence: TGTGCCAGCAGTTTAGGCGGCCAGGGTTCGAACTATGGCTACACCTTC. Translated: CASSLGGQGSNYGYTF.